Shown below are 26 T cell receptor beta chains from a single sample sequenced in a study of blood T cell repertoires in COVID-19. Libraries were prepared by immunoSEQ multiplex PCR; TCRdb keeps only in-frame clonotypes and omits some of them. The repertoire consists of 250,000 to 300,000 clones, with 75% to 90% occurring once and the leading ten covering about 4.9%. The sample comprised peripheral blood. The receptors were sampled from a man aged 55 to 69 who had recovered from COVID-19.

The V gene is TRBV11-2, the J gene TRBJ2-7, with TRBD1 matching 9 bases. V was pared by 1 base and J by 6 bases, with 10 bases of the junction left unmatched. Germline CDR1 SGHAT, CDR2 FQNNGV. This CDR3 has 16 residues. The CDR3 spells CASSLVGPGQGGEQYF. For the CDR3, the DNA is TGTGCCAGCAGCTTAGTAGGGCCGGGACAGGGTGGCGAGCAGTACTTC.

V and J are TRBV5-1 and TRBJ2-3; D is perhaps TRBD1 (5 bases). This CDR3 contains 16 residues. Germline CDR1 and CDR2: SGHRS and YFSETQ. Deletions cut 5 bases from V and 2 bases from J, with 18 bases between. DNA for the CDR3: TGCGCCAGCAGTAGAGAAACAGGTTCCACCACAGATACGCAGTATTTT. Its translation: CASSRETGSTTDTQYF.

This chain joins TRBV15 and TRBJ1-5, with TRBD1 as a possible D gene (6 bases). Trimming removed 0 bases at V and 5 bases at J, with 11 bases between. The CDR3 is 15 residues long. Looked up from germline, CDR1 is LNHNV and CDR2 is YYDKDF (reference sequence). CDR3 amino acids: CATSRDVGADQPQHF. In DNA, the CDR3 is TGTGCCACCAGCAGAGATGTGGGGGCCGATCAGCCCCAGCATTTT.

The gene calls are TRBV3-1 (or the pseudogene TRBV3-2) and TRBJ2-2, with D perhaps TRBD1 (7 bases). The germline CDR1 and CDR2 sequences are LGHDT and YNNKEL (reference sequence). The CDR3 totals 16 residues. V lost 5 bases and J lost 0, with 13 bases in between. The CDR3 nucleotides are TGTGCCAGCAGCAAGCAGGGGGGAACGAACACCGGGGAGCTGTTTTTT. Residues: CASSKQGGTNTGELFF.

This clone was detected only a few times. The chain uses TRBV7-2 and TRBJ1-5; TRBD1 aligns across 8 bases. Germline V gene sequence: CDR1 SGHTA, CDR2 FQGNSA. The ends lost 5 bases at V and 4 bases at J; junction bases unmatched: 4. The CDR3 covers 14 residues. The CDR3 loop is CASSPDRANQPQHF. Here the CDR3 DNA reads TGTGCCAGCAGCCCGGACAGGGCAAATCAGCCCCAGCATTTT.

The V gene is TRBV24-1, the J gene TRBJ2-5; 11 nucleotides agree with TRBD2. The CDR3 sequence is 16 residues long. The germline gives CDR1 KGHDR, CDR2 SFDVKD. With 1 base clipped from V and 1 base from J, the junction kept 1 base outside the gene matches. CDR3 in DNA: TGTGCCACCAGTGATTTCGGGACTAGCGGCCAAGAGACCCAGTACTTC. Protein sequence: CATSDFGTSGQETQYF.

This clone was counted between two and nine times. V and J are TRBV5-1 and TRBJ2-7; a possible D gene is TRBD2 (5 bases). Germline CDR1 is SGHRS and CDR2 is YFSETQ. The CDR3 sequence is 13 residues long. Trimming cost V 6 bases and J 2 bases, with 12 bases left between them. The CDR3 region is CASNGGTTYEQYF. The CDR3 DNA reads as TGCGCCAGCAACGGAGGCACGACCTACGAGCAGTACTTC.

This chain connects TRBV6-5 to TRBJ2-3, with 9 bases aligning to TRBD1. The ends lost 6 bases at V and 4 bases at J; junction bases unmatched: 2. Germline V gene sequence: CDR1 MNHEY, CDR2 SVGAGI. The CDR3 is 13 amino acids. CDR3 nucleotides: TGTGCCAGCAGGGACAGGGGTGCAGATACGCAGTATTTT. Translating it yields CASRDRGADTQYF.

The chain combines TRBV5-6 with TRBJ1-2, with D unresolved. The V end lost 1 base, the J end lost 6 bases, and 13 bases lay between the germline ends. Germline V gene lookup returns CDR1 SGHDT and CDR2 YYEEEE. The CDR3 is 14 amino acids. The CDR3 bases are TGTGCCAGCAGCTTGACCGGTCGGGATAATGGCTACACCTTC. Its protein product is CASSLTGRDNGYTF.

This chain's CDR3 is CASSPGLAGAYNEQFF. CDR3 nucleotide sequence: TGTGCCAGCAGTCCGGGACTAGCGGGAGCCTACAATGAGCAGTTCTTC. The chain is built from TRBV27 and TRBJ2-1; the match to TRBD2 covers 14 bases. Unmatched junction bases numbered 2, after V lost 5 bases and J lost 2 bases. This CDR3 is built from 16 residues. The V gene's germline CDR1 is MNHEY and CDR2 SMNVEV (reference sequence).

The chain uses TRBV11-2 and TRBJ2-1; 7 bases line up with TRBD1. The CDR3 totals 17 residues. J lost 8 bases, V lost 1 base, and 14 bases had no gene match. The V gene's germline CDR1 is SGHAT and CDR2 FQNNGV. The DNA of the CDR3 is TGTGCCAGCAGCTTAGTAATTGTCTGGCAGGGGGTAGATGAGCAGTTCTTC. Its protein is CASSLVIVWQGVDEQFF.

The chain is built from TRBV10-1 and TRBJ2-7; 7 bases agree with TRBD2. With 2 bases clipped from V and 1 base from J, the junction kept 5 bases outside the gene matches. Germline V gives CDR1 WNHNN, CDR2 SYGVQD (reference sequence). The CDR3 totals 15 residues. CDR3 DNA: TGCGCCAGCAGTGAGGGGCCAGCGGGATCCTACGAGCAGTACTTC. Amino acids: CASSEGPAGSYEQYF.

The genes are TRBV7-6 and TRBJ1-1, with TRBD1 as a possible D gene (5 bases). V was shortened by 4 bases and J by 1 base, with 7 bases between the two germline ends. The CDR3 loop spans 13 amino acids. The germline V gene encodes CDR1 SGHVS and CDR2 FNYEAQ. The CDR3 is CASSSRENTEAFF. CDR3 in DNA: TGTGCCAGCAGCTCCAGGGAGAACACTGAAGCTTTCTTT.

The chain is built from TRBV14 and TRBJ2-1; 7 bases match TRBD2. Germline CDR1 and CDR2: SGHDN and FVKESK. CDR3 length equals 14 residues. V gave up 5 bases and J gave up 6 bases; unmatched junction bases: 7. The CDR3 DNA is TGTGCCAGCAGCAGGGAGGGACGGGTCAATGAGCAGTTCTTC. This gives the protein CASSREGRVNEQFF.

This clone has just a few counts. The chain links TRBV19 to TRBJ1-6, with a tentative D call TRBD1 (5 bases). Trimming pared 4 bases from V and 9 bases from J, leaving 10 bases between. Looked up from germline, CDR1 is LNHDA and CDR2 is SQIVND (reference sequence). The CDR3 spans 13 residues. CDR3 in DNA: TGTGCCAGTAGTACCTTGGGGGGTTCACCCCTCCACTTT. It encodes CASSTLGGSPLHF. The entire variable domain, with the rest obtained from reference TRBV19 and TRBJ1-6, is as follows: DGGITQSPKYLFRKEGQNVTLSCEQNLNHDAMYWYRQDPGQGLRLIYYSQIVNDFQKGDIAEGYSVSREKKESFPLTVTSAQKNPTAFYLCASSTLGGSPLHFGNGTRLTVT.

This chain joins TRBV2 and TRBJ1-1; tentative D call: TRBD1 (6 bases). CDR3 length: 15 amino acids. Germline V gene lookup returns CDR1 SNHLY and CDR2 FYNNEI. Trimming shortened V by 1 base and J by 4 bases, and 13 bases separated the two germline ends. CDR3 residues: CASSEVQGGGTEAFF. The CDR3 DNA reads as TGTGCCAGCAGTGAAGTACAGGGAGGGGGCACTGAAGCTTTCTTT.

The gene calls are TRBV19 and TRBJ2-6; unclear D gene. V was pared by 6 bases and J by 0 bases, with 15 bases between. Per germline, CDR1 LNHDA and CDR2 SQIVND (reference sequence). CDR3 size: 17 residues. CDR3 DNA: TGTGCCAGTAGGAACTCCGGGTCGGGCTCTGGGGCCAACGTCCTGACTTTC. It translates to CASRNSGSGSGANVLTF.

The V call is TRBV7-9, the J call TRBJ1-2, with D unresolved. V dropped 1 base and J dropped 8 bases, with 14 bases sitting between them. The CDR3 extends over 14 amino acids. The V gene's germline CDR1 is SEHNR and CDR2 FQNEAQ (reference sequence). The CDR3 bases are TGTGCCAGCAGCTTAGGCCCTCGCGGCCACGGCTACACCTTC. Translating gives CASSLGPRGHGYTF.

The J gene is TRBJ1-2, the V gene TRBV7-9; TRBD1 might be the D (5 bases). V lost 7 bases and J lost 7, with 16 bases in between. This CDR3 has 13 residues. CDR1 and CDR2 from the germline V gene are SEHNR and FQNEAQ (reference sequence). This chain's CDR3 is CASIPGGGSGYTF. Written as DNA, the CDR3 is TGTGCCAGCATCCCGGGGGGGGGATCTGGCTACACCTTC.

The gene calls are TRBV6-1 and TRBJ1-1, with D uncertain. Trimming removed 7 bases at V and 1 base at J, with 10 bases between. Germline V CDR1 and CDR2: MNHNS, SASEGT. This CDR3 contains 13 residues. The CDR3 sequence: CASTWEGNTEAFF. Written as DNA, the CDR3 is TGTGCCAGCACTTGGGAGGGGAACACTGAAGCTTTCTTT.

The chain employs TRBV5-1 and TRBJ1-3; no reliable D call. The germline gives CDR1 SGHRS, CDR2 YFSETQ. The CDR3 loop spans 14 amino acids. Trimming cost V 1 base and J 0 bases, with 5 bases left between them. For the CDR3, the DNA is TGCGCCAGCAGCTTGTCGAGCTCTGGAAACACCATATATTTT. Translating gives CASSLSSSGNTIYF.

This rearrangement joins TRBV28 to TRBJ2-1, with D unresolved. The CDR3 runs 12 residues. From germline, CDR1 is MDHEN and CDR2 SYDVKM. V was trimmed by 1 base and J by 6 bases, leaving 4 bases between them. DNA for the CDR3: TGTGCCAGCAGTTTATCGGGCAATGAGCAGTTCTTC. This codes for CASSLSGNEQFF.

The gene calls are TRBV12-3 or TRBV12-4 and TRBJ2-5, with D tentatively TRBD1 (5 bases). The CDR3 runs to 13 residues. V was pared by 3 bases and J by 5 bases, with 10 bases between. The CDR3 protein is CASSFGARETQYF. The CDR3 nucleotides are TGTGCCAGCAGTTTTGGGGCGCGGGAGACCCAGTACTTC.

The chain carries TRBV18 and TRBJ2-5, with TRBD2 matching 14 bases. The germline gives CDR1 KGHSH, CDR2 LQKENI. The CDR3 totals 16 residues. V was pared by 2 bases and J by 2 bases, with 1 base of the junction left unmatched. In DNA form, the CDR3 reads TGTGCCAGCTCACCAGGACTAGCGGGGGGACAAGAGACCCAGTACTTC. Encoded protein: CASSPGLAGGQETQYF.

The J gene is TRBJ2-7, the V gene TRBV9, with TRBD2 identical over 8 bases. The CDR3 totals 14 residues. V dropped 6 bases and J dropped 0; count of bases not matched to a gene: 5. Germline CDR1 is SGDLS and CDR2 is YYNGEE. The CDR3 DNA is TGTGCCAGCACAGCGGGAGCAGGCTCCTACGAGCAGTACTTC. Its translation is CASTAGAGSYEQYF. Full variable domain (outside the CDR3, taken from reference TRBV9 and TRBJ2-7): DSGVTQTPKHLITATGQRVTLRCSPRSGDLSVYWYQQSLDQGLQFLIQYYNGEERAKGNILERFSAQQFPDLHSELNLSSLELGDSALYFCASTAGAGSYEQYFGPGTRLTVT.

V and J are TRBV12-2 and TRBJ2-3; TRBD2 is the table's D call, not checked against the DNA. TRBV12-2 is an annotated pseudogene. This CDR3 is 20 amino acids long. The CDR3 protein is CASRLAAPPPSAFNTDTQYF. The CDR3, as DNA: TGTGCAAGTCGCTTAGCAGCCCCCCCTCCTAGCGCCTTCAACACAGATACGCAGTATTTT.